The TCR beta chain under discussion was sequenced for a study of T cell repertoires in cytomegalovirus infection. Study overall: Researchers turned to recently identified HLA-C-restricted CMV epitopes as well as well-studied HLA-B-restricted ones.

Regarding this clonotype: Its specificity is unknown.

TCRdb re-derived calls from the reads in MiXCR, one entry per CDR3 protein. The table shows more than 75,000 distinct CDR3 sequences, with 25% to 35% occurring only once. Whole-study results and caveats: The ex vivo response was dominated by HLA-C-restricted CMV-specific TCR beta clonotypes. Cumulative frequency of public TCR beta families picked out carriers of CMV plus the relevant HLA.

V was trimmed by 0 bases and J by 7 bases, leaving 16 bases between them. The CDR3 has 16 amino acids. Germline CDR1 is SGHDN and CDR2 is FVKESK. The receptor was isolated from a human donor in good health (CMV status not recorded). Some clones in this sample may be carry-over from other donors' samples. V gene TRBV14 combines with J gene TRBJ2-1; no definite D call. Sequencing was performed on CD8+ T cells from cultured PBMCs, taken from culture after CMV antigen stimulation. In DNA form, the CDR3 reads TGTGCCAGCAGCCAAGATAAGGTATTAGTTCGAAATGAGCAGTTCTTC. It specifies CASSQDKVLVRNEQFF.